This T cell receptor beta chain came from a study of blood T cell repertoires in COVID-19. For the study at large: Acute and convalescent COVID-19 specimens originated in the United States, Italy and Spain. Nucleic acid was either cDNA or gDNA, and it came from T cells, B-cell-depleted T cells, or PBMCs.

The table came from immunoSEQ multiplex PCR; TCRdb's copy has only in-frame clones and leaves some out. The table records some 170,000 clones, just under 90% of them present only once. V was clipped by 4 bases and J by 5 bases; unmatched bases: 1. The CDR3 length is 13 residues. CDR1 and CDR2 from the germline V gene are LNHDA and SQIVND (reference sequence). This clonotype was sampled from a woman in her seventies with COVID-19, enrolled during active disease. The genes are TRBV19 and TRBJ2-1; 8 bases align to TRBD1. Sequencing was done on a sample of peripheral blood. This CDR3 reads CASSRTGNNEQFF. The CDR3 coding sequence is TGTGCCAGTAGTAGGACAGGGAACAATGAGCAGTTCTTC.